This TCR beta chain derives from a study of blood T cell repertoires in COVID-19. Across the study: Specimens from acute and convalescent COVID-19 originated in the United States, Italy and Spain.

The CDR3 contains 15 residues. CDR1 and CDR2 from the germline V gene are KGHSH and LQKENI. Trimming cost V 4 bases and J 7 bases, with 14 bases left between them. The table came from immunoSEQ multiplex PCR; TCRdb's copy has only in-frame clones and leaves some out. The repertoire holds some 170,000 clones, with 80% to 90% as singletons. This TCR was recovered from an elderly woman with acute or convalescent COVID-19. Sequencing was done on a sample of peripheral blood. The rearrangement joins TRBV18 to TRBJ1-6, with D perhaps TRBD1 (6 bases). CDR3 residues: CASSREQGSNSPLHF. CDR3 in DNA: TGTGCCAGCTCACGGGAGCAGGGGTCAAATTCACCCCTCCACTTT.